This is a list of T cell receptor beta chains from one sample in a study of T cell repertoires in cytomegalovirus infection. No antigen is known for these receptors. Using its own MiXCR run on the reads, TCRdb lists one record per CDR3 protein. The sample records about 830,000 distinct CDR3 sequences, 30% to 35% being singletons. Material: cultured CD8+ T cells from PBMCs, obtained from culture after CMV antigen stimulation. All receptors derive from a human donor in good health (CMV status not recorded). Some clones in this sample may be carry-over from other donors' samples. The CDR3 runs from the conserved cysteine through the conserved F or W. Each record gives: V gene, clone size, J gene, D gene, CDR3 DNA, CDR3 protein. D genes are given only for firm matches. Clone size is shown for a subset of rows, as once, few, many or a class of expanded clone.

V: TRBV28
size: many
J: TRBJ2-6
D: -
DNA: TGTGCCAGCAGTTTACAAAACTCTGGGGCCAACGTCCTGACTTTC
CDR3: CASSLQNSGANVLTF

V: TRBV7-2
size: -
J: TRBJ1-1
D: -
DNA: TGTGCCAGCAGCTTAGGTGGCCCCCGGGAAGCTTTCTTT
CDR3: CASSLGGPREAFF

V: TRBV6-6
size: -
J: TRBJ1-4
D: -
DNA: TGTGCCAGCAGACCCCCCGGAGGGGGTACTAATGAAAAACTGTTTTTT
CDR3: CASRPPGGGTNEKLFF

V: TRBV12-3/TRBV12-4
size: -
J: TRBJ1-1
D: -
DNA: TGTGCCAGCACCCAGGGGAGGGGGTCTGAAGCTTTCTTT
CDR3: CASTQGRGSEAFF

V: TRBV12-3/TRBV12-4
size: -
J: TRBJ2-7
D: -
DNA: TGTGTCAGCAGTTTAAGCAGGTTGGACGAGCAGTACTTC
CDR3: CVSSLSRLDEQYF

V: TRBV6-2/TRBV6-3
size: -
J: TRBJ1-5
D: TRBD1
DNA: TGTGCCAGCAGTACCCCGAGGACAGGGAACGGCGGTCAGCCCCAGCATTTT
CDR3: CASSTPRTGNGGQPQHF

V: TRBV12-5
size: few
J: TRBJ2-7
D: TRBD1
DNA: TGTGCTAGTGGTTTGACACAGGGGACCTACGAGCAGTACTTC
CDR3: CASGLTQGTYEQYF

V: TRBV4-1
size: -
J: TRBJ1-1
D: -
DNA: TGCGCCAGCAGCCAAGATTTAGGGAAAGCTTTCTTT
CDR3: CASSQDLGKAFF

V: TRBV7-9
size: -
J: TRBJ2-1
D: TRBD1
DNA: TGTGCCAGCAGCTCACCCGGGACAGGAGACTACAATGAGCAGTTCTTC
CDR3: CASSSPGTGDYNEQFF

V: TRBV7-9
size: -
J: TRBJ2-7
D: -
DNA: TGTGCCAGCAGCTCCCGTGAAGGGAATAACCACGAGCAGTACTTC
CDR3: CASSSREGNNHEQYF

V: TRBV6-4
size: few
J: TRBJ2-1
D: -
DNA: TGTGCCAGTTCCCCGAGAGGGGACACATACAATGAGCAGTTCTTC
CDR3: CASSPRGDTYNEQFF

V: TRBV7-2
size: many
J: TRBJ2-3
D: -
DNA: TGTGCCAGCACCATCACAGATACGCAGTATTTT
CDR3: CASTITDTQYF

V: TRBV9
size: -
J: TRBJ2-5
D: -
DNA: TGTGCCAGCAGCGTAGTGGGGAGTTTGGAGACCCAGTACTTC
CDR3: CASSVVGSLETQYF

V: TRBV24-1
size: many
J: TRBJ2-1
D: -
DNA: TGTGCCACCAGTGCCCGGGAGACCTACAATGAGCAGTTCTTC
CDR3: CATSARETYNEQFF

V: TRBV20-1
size: few
J: TRBJ1-1
D: -
DNA: TGCAGTGCCCTTATCAGCACAAACACTGAAGCTTTCTTT
CDR3: CSALISTNTEAFF

V: TRBV9
size: once
J: TRBJ2-7
D: -
DNA: TGTGCCAGCAGCGTAGGAGGAGAGAGCGAGCAGTACTTC
CDR3: CASSVGGESEQYF

V: TRBV6-1
size: -
J: TRBJ2-3
D: -
DNA: TGTGCCAGCAGTGAATTTGCGTCCGCCTCCACAGATACGCAGTATTTT
CDR3: CASSEFASASTDTQYF

V: TRBV19
size: -
J: TRBJ1-1
D: -
DNA: TGTGCCAGTATCAACGGTCTGAACACTGAAGCTTTCTTT
CDR3: CASINGLNTEAFF

V: TRBV7-2
size: many
J: TRBJ2-5
D: TRBD2
DNA: TGTGCCAGCAGCTTAGAGGCTAGCGGGGGGCTATACCAAGAGACCCAGTACTTC
CDR3: CASSLEASGGLYQETQYF

V: TRBV12-3/TRBV12-4
size: few
J: TRBJ1-2
D: -
DNA: TGTGCCAGCAGTTATGGCAGGGCCCTCTATGGCTACACCTTC
CDR3: CASSYGRALYGYTF

V: TRBV6-2/TRBV6-3
size: -
J: TRBJ2-1
D: -
DNA: TGTGCCAGCAGTTACCCTGACGCCTTTGGTTTTAATGAGCAGTTCTTC
CDR3: CASSYPDAFGFNEQFF

V: TRBV7-2
size: few
J: TRBJ2-3
D: TRBD2
DNA: TGTGCCAGCAGCTTACCTCTGCGGGCTAGCGGGGGGGGGACAGATACGCAGTATTTT
CDR3: CASSLPLRASGGGTDTQYF

V: TRBV6-5
size: many
J: TRBJ2-4
D: -
DNA: TGTGCCAGCAGTTACGCTGCTTGGCTAGCACTCGCCAAAAACATTCAGTACTTC
CDR3: CASSYAAWLALAKNIQYF

V: TRBV19
size: few
J: TRBJ1-2
D: -
DNA: TGTGCCAGTAGTGGATGGAGGAAGGCGGTTGGCTACACCTTC
CDR3: CASSGWRKAVGYTF

V: TRBV19
size: few
J: TRBJ1-1
D: -
DNA: TGTGCCAGTAGTATACCGGTCCCGATGAACACTGAAGCTTTCTTT
CDR3: CASSIPVPMNTEAFF

V: TRBV12-3/TRBV12-4
size: many
J: TRBJ2-3
D: TRBD1
DNA: TGTGCCAGTAGTCCGGGGACAGCCAGCACAGATACGCAGTATTTT
CDR3: CASSPGTASTDTQYF

V: TRBV29-1
size: many
J: TRBJ1-1
D: TRBD1
DNA: TGCAGCGTTTCAGGGGGAAGGACTGAAGCTTTCTTT
CDR3: CSVSGGRTEAFF

V: TRBV19
size: -
J: TRBJ1-2
D: -
DNA: TGTGCCAGTAGCTTTGTTTTCAGGGACGGCTACACCTTC
CDR3: CASSFVFRDGYTF

V: TRBV7-6
size: -
J: TRBJ2-7
D: -
DNA: TGTGCCAGCAGCTTCATGCCTACCTACGAGCAGTACTTC
CDR3: CASSFMPTYEQYF

V: TRBV5-4
size: -
J: TRBJ1-4
D: -
DNA: TGTGCCAGCAGCCCCCCCGGGCATGAAAAACTGTTTTTT
CDR3: CASSPPGHEKLFF

V: TRBV10-3
size: -
J: TRBJ1-5
D: -
DNA: TGTGCCATCAATCCAGGGGAAAATCAGCCCCAGCATTTT
CDR3: CAINPGENQPQHF

V: TRBV29-1
size: -
J: TRBJ1-2
D: TRBD1
DNA: TGCAGCGTCTACCTTCCGGGACAGGCTAACTATGGCTACACCTTC
CDR3: CSVYLPGQANYGYTF

V: TRBV27
size: few
J: TRBJ2-2
D: -
DNA: TGTGCCAGCAGTTTATCTCCTAGGGGTCGGAACGGGGAGCTGTTTTTT
CDR3: CASSLSPRGRNGELFF

V: TRBV15
size: -
J: TRBJ2-5
D: -
DNA: TGTGCCACCGGACAAAACAAGTACCAAGAGACCCAGTACTTC
CDR3: CATGQNKYQETQYF

V: TRBV6-1
size: few
J: TRBJ2-1
D: -
DNA: TGTGCCAGCAGTGATCCCCCAACCAGGAGCTCCTACAATGAGCAGTTCTTC
CDR3: CASSDPPTRSSYNEQFF

V: TRBV6-2/TRBV6-3
size: -
J: TRBJ1-1
D: -
DNA: TGTGCCAGCAGTTCCCACCGCCAGGTCCTCGGGAACACTGAAGCTTTCTTT
CDR3: CASSSHRQVLGNTEAFF

V: TRBV4-1
size: -
J: TRBJ2-1
D: TRBD2
DNA: TGCGCCAGCAGCCAAGAAATACTAGCGGTCTCCTACAATGAGCAGTTCTTC
CDR3: CASSQEILAVSYNEQFF

V: TRBV7-9
size: few
J: TRBJ1-4
D: -
DNA: TGTGCCAGCAGCTCCCCCCCGGGTCGGGAAAAACTGTTTTTT
CDR3: CASSSPPGREKLFF

V: TRBV7-9
size: -
J: TRBJ1-1
D: -
DNA: TGTGCCAGCAGCTTTTCAGGGACGGAGAACACTGAAGCTTTCTTT
CDR3: CASSFSGTENTEAFF

V: TRBV29-1
size: -
J: TRBJ1-2
D: TRBD1
DNA: TGCAGCGCCCGGACAGGTCCTAACTATGGCTACACCTTC
CDR3: CSARTGPNYGYTF

V: TRBV4-1
size: few
J: TRBJ2-3
D: TRBD1
DNA: TGCGCCAGCAGCCAATTGACAGGGACCAGCACAGATACGCAGTATTTT
CDR3: CASSQLTGTSTDTQYF

V: TRBV6-1
size: -
J: TRBJ1-2
D: -
DNA: TGTGCCAGCAGTGAACCGGACATCTATGGCTACACCTTC
CDR3: CASSEPDIYGYTF

V: TRBV6-2/TRBV6-3
size: few
J: TRBJ2-3
D: TRBD1
DNA: TGTGCCAGCAGTTACGGGACAGGGGTCCCAGATACGCAGTATTTT
CDR3: CASSYGTGVPDTQYF

V: TRBV7-9
size: -
J: TRBJ2-4
D: -
DNA: TGTGCCAGCAGCTTAGAGTCCGACAGAGCCAAAAACATTCAGTACTTC
CDR3: CASSLESDRAKNIQYF

V: TRBV7-6
size: few
J: TRBJ2-1
D: -
DNA: TGTGCCAGCAGCTCGGAGGGGGGGCCGTGGAATGAGCAGTTCTTC
CDR3: CASSSEGGPWNEQFF

V: TRBV7-6
size: -
J: TRBJ1-1
D: TRBD1
DNA: TGTGCCAGCAGCGAAGACAGGGGGACCACTGAAGCTTTCTTT
CDR3: CASSEDRGTTEAFF

V: TRBV7-9
size: few
J: TRBJ2-3
D: TRBD2
DNA: TGTGCCAGCAGCCCGCCAGAACTAGCGGGGGCCCCGCAGTATTTT
CDR3: CASSPPELAGAPQYF

V: TRBV12-3/TRBV12-4
size: many
J: TRBJ1-2
D: TRBD1
DNA: TGTGCCAGCAGGCCAGGGGGCCGCGGCTATGGCTACACCTTC
CDR3: CASRPGGRGYGYTF

V: TRBV6-5
size: once
J: TRBJ2-1
D: TRBD1
DNA: TGTGCCAGCAGTTCCTTGGACAGGGTCAATGAGCAGTTCTTC
CDR3: CASSSLDRVNEQFF

V: TRBV6-2/TRBV6-3
size: -
J: TRBJ2-2
D: -
DNA: TGTGCCAGCAGTTTCTCGATTGGGGAGCTGTTTTTT
CDR3: CASSFSIGELFF

V: TRBV6-1
size: -
J: TRBJ1-4
D: -
DNA: TGTGCCAGCAGTGAGGAGGAGGGACTGGAAAAACTGTTTTTT
CDR3: CASSEEEGLEKLFF